The rows below give T cell receptor beta chains drawn from one sample of a study of blood T cell repertoires in COVID-19. Data came from immunoSEQ multiplex PCR; TCRdb stores just in-frame clones and leaves some out. The sample shows approximately 19,000 clones, roughly 93% of them seen only once. The sample consisted of peripheral blood. These receptor sequences come from a human donor in a cohort sampled during active COVID-19. Each CDR3 is given with its conserved first and last residue. The order of the fields is V gene, J gene, CDR3 protein.

v_call: TRBV18; j_call: TRBJ2-5; cdr3_aa: CASSPPSGIQETQYF
v_call: TRBV6-2/TRBV6-3; j_call: TRBJ2-1; cdr3_aa: CASSYRAGGGEQFF
v_call: TRBV27; j_call: TRBJ1-3; cdr3_aa: CASSPSTGGRNTIYF
v_call: TRBV5-4; j_call: TRBJ1-2; cdr3_aa: CASSLTDANYGYTF
v_call: TRBV9; j_call: TRBJ2-4; cdr3_aa: CASSPSDRRNLNIQYF
v_call: TRBV29-1; j_call: TRBJ1-2; cdr3_aa: CSAGEGQGYGYTF
v_call: TRBV9; j_call: TRBJ2-2; cdr3_aa: CASSVGAANTGELFF
v_call: TRBV2; j_call: TRBJ2-7; cdr3_aa: CASSARTGESPYEQYF
v_call: TRBV7-3; j_call: TRBJ2-3; cdr3_aa: CASSFPGGSDTQYF
v_call: TRBV5-5; j_call: TRBJ2-7; cdr3_aa: CASSLWDRATYEQYF
v_call: TRBV7-3; j_call: TRBJ2-1; cdr3_aa: CASSFPGSSYNEQFF
v_call: TRBV7-2; j_call: TRBJ2-1; cdr3_aa: CASSLNRYNEQFF
v_call: TRBV24-1; j_call: TRBJ2-4; cdr3_aa: CATSLSSGLAKNIQYF
v_call: TRBV23-1; j_call: TRBJ1-1; cdr3_aa: CASSQPVDSRDTEAFF
v_call: TRBV2; j_call: TRBJ1-4; cdr3_aa: CASTLQRRELFF
v_call: TRBV5-4; j_call: TRBJ2-7; cdr3_aa: CASSGGRRNFTYEQYF
v_call: TRBV7-9; j_call: TRBJ2-5; cdr3_aa: CASMRGLQETQYF
v_call: TRBV7-8; j_call: TRBJ2-3; cdr3_aa: CASRREAFTDTQYF
v_call: TRBV6-5; j_call: TRBJ2-5; cdr3_aa: CASSYPTGPQYF
v_call: TRBV23-1; j_call: TRBJ2-4; cdr3_aa: CASSHRDSLAKNIQYF
v_call: TRBV14; j_call: TRBJ1-4; cdr3_aa: CASSRNSGQGREKLFF
v_call: TRBV14; j_call: TRBJ2-1; cdr3_aa: CASSHDERGWYNEQFF
v_call: TRBV7-6; j_call: TRBJ1-5; cdr3_aa: CASSLGPEPQPQHF
v_call: TRBV6-2/TRBV6-3; j_call: TRBJ2-4; cdr3_aa: CASSGSMAEIAKNIQYF
v_call: TRBV5-6; j_call: TRBJ1-5; cdr3_aa: CASSLGVGGSSNQPQHF
v_call: TRBV18; j_call: TRBJ2-3; cdr3_aa: CASSPKPGQGAISSTDTQYF
v_call: TRBV29-1; j_call: TRBJ2-3; cdr3_aa: CSGDGGTTDTQYF
v_call: TRBV15; j_call: TRBJ2-7; cdr3_aa: CATSAPGQRIYEQYF
v_call: TRBV3-1/TRBV3-2; j_call: TRBJ2-7; cdr3_aa: CASSHRTGFYEQYF
v_call: TRBV5-1; j_call: TRBJ2-3; cdr3_aa: CASASPSGGMGDTQYF
v_call: TRBV19; j_call: TRBJ2-7; cdr3_aa: CASSIGLGGPYEQYF
v_call: TRBV30; j_call: TRBJ2-7; cdr3_aa: CAWSRPSGGMSSYEQYF
v_call: TRBV29-1; j_call: TRBJ1-1; cdr3_aa: CSVEVSARGGEAFF
v_call: TRBV5-4; j_call: TRBJ2-1; cdr3_aa: CASSGARQGPSNEQFF
v_call: TRBV30; j_call: TRBJ2-5; cdr3_aa: CAWSVATGKTQYF
v_call: TRBV24-1; j_call: TRBJ1-2; cdr3_aa: CATSDPGERTGYTF
v_call: TRBV29-1; j_call: TRBJ1-6; cdr3_aa: CSVRQGEYSPLHF
v_call: TRBV5-4; j_call: TRBJ2-1; cdr3_aa: CASSLDSIPYNEQFF
v_call: TRBV5-1; j_call: TRBJ1-1; cdr3_aa: CASSPGRQNTEAFF
v_call: TRBV10-3; j_call: TRBJ1-4; cdr3_aa: CAISRTEQNEKLFF
v_call: TRBV2; j_call: TRBJ2-3; cdr3_aa: CASSVDSLSTDTQYF
v_call: TRBV6-5; j_call: TRBJ1-5; cdr3_aa: CATQRDPGNQPQHF
v_call: TRBV10-3; j_call: TRBJ2-3; cdr3_aa: CAISELRRDTQYF
v_call: TRBV11-3; j_call: TRBJ2-3; cdr3_aa: CASSLVADTQYF
v_call: TRBV5-1; j_call: TRBJ1-2; cdr3_aa: CASRIDRNYGYTF
v_call: TRBV5-1; j_call: TRBJ2-6; cdr3_aa: CASSSTILPSGANVLTF
v_call: TRBV6-2/TRBV6-3; j_call: TRBJ2-7; cdr3_aa: CASSWDLSEQYF
v_call: TRBV23-1; j_call: TRBJ2-5; cdr3_aa: CASSLTPLEGFDQETQYF
v_call: TRBV7-9; j_call: TRBJ2-1; cdr3_aa: CASSLGYYNEQFF
v_call: TRBV6-5; j_call: TRBJ2-1; cdr3_aa: CASSSAGGSNEQFF
v_call: TRBV5-1; j_call: TRBJ1-3; cdr3_aa: CASSFDRAAGNTIYF
v_call: TRBV2; j_call: TRBJ1-1; cdr3_aa: CASSEGVSYMNTEAFF
v_call: TRBV5-1; j_call: TRBJ2-1; cdr3_aa: CASSAGGGSYNEQFF
v_call: TRBV30; j_call: TRBJ1-6; cdr3_aa: CAWDGQGPNSPLHF